This T cell receptor beta chain came from a study of shared clonotypes between healthy human individuals. The wider study: Used for every donor were three CD4 naive, three CD4 memory, two CD8 naive and one CD8 memory plate. Study-level results: Among donors, clonotype sharing was expected to be affected by sequencing depth.

The V gene's germline CDR1 is LNHDA and CDR2 SQIVND (reference sequence). CDR3 length: 17 amino acids. The ends lost 6 bases at V and 4 bases at J; junction bases unmatched: 17. As for this clone: Its antigen remains unidentified.

This table comes from immunoSEQ multiplex PCR, and its TCRdb copy is limited to in-frame clones, with some not included. The sample shows under 750,000 clones, roughly two thirds of them seen only once. The receptor was isolated from a woman in her 30s in good health. Sequenced sample: memory CD4+ T cells sorted from blood. Subset reported: CD45RA-negative fraction. The rearrangement links TRBV19 to TRBJ1-1, with 7 bases aligning to TRBD1. The CDR3 sequence is CASSKIRTGGMSTEAFF. The CDR3, as DNA: TGTGCCAGTAGCAAGATCCGGACAGGCGGGATGTCCACTGAAGCTTTCTTT.